The TCR beta chain under discussion was sequenced for a study of shared clonotypes between healthy human individuals. TCRdb keeps only in-frame clones here, not all; method: immunoSEQ multiplex PCR. The data show roughly 2.2 million clones, with just under 95% seen just once and approximately 0.39% held by the top ten. This TCR was sampled from a man in his late teens or twenties in good health. Some clones in this sample may be carry-over from other donors' samples. The sequenced sample was naive CD4+ T cells from PBMCs. Subset in this sample: CD45RA+ positively selected.

The CDR3 sequence: CASSLTSGRYNEQFF. CDR3 sequence (DNA): TGTGCCAGCAGCCTAACTAGCGGGAGATACAATGAGCAGTTCTTC. The chain has TRBV9 and TRBJ2-1; TRBD2 matches at 11 bases. The ends lost 4 bases at V and 4 bases at J; junction bases unmatched: 4. The CDR3 is made up of 15 amino acids. CDR1 SGDLS and CDR2 YYNGEE come from the germline V gene. The full variable domain, completed using reference TRBV9 and TRBJ2-1, is DSGVTQTPKHLITATGQRVTLRCSPRSGDLSVYWYQQSLDQGLQFLIQYYNGEERAKGNILERFSAQQFPDLHSELNLSSLELGDSALYFCASSLTSGRYNEQFFGPGTRLTVL.